This passage covers 13 T cell receptor beta chains from one sample sequenced in a study of blood T cell repertoires in COVID-19. Some clones are missing from TCRdb's copy, which holds only in-frame ones; the method was immunoSEQ multiplex PCR. Of roughly 360,000 clones in the sample, approximately 80% were seen once. The source material was peripheral blood. Every receptor here comes from a human donor with acute or convalescent COVID-19. The donor label of this sample is uncertain.

This chain connects TRBV9 to TRBJ1-2; 8 bases are a match to TRBD1. Germline V lookup: CDR1 SGDLS, CDR2 YYNGEE. With 3 bases clipped from V and 9 bases from J, the junction kept 10 bases outside the gene matches. The CDR3 has 14 residues. The DNA of the CDR3 is TGTGCCAGCAGCGCCCTCAGCGGACAGGGAAGCTACACCTTC. This encodes CASSALSGQGSYTF.

The J gene is TRBJ2-1, the V gene TRBV6-5; TRBD2 matches at 9 bases. The ends lost 2 bases at V and 5 bases at J; junction bases unmatched: 7. Germline V gene lookup returns CDR1 MNHEY and CDR2 SVGAGI. The CDR3 spans 16 residues. In DNA form, the CDR3 reads TGTGCCAGCAGTTACGGGTATCTAGCGGGAAACAATGAGCAGTTCTTC. It is translated as CASSYGYLAGNNEQFF.

The gene calls are TRBV5-8 and TRBJ1-1; no reliable D call. This CDR3 spans 12 amino acids. The V end lost 7 bases, the J end lost 3 bases, and 10 bases lay between the germline ends. Germline-derived CDR1 and CDR2 are SGHTS and YDEGEE. The CDR3 DNA sequence: TGTGCCAGCTCCCGGACTTACACTGAAGCTTTCTTT. Protein product: CASSRTYTEAFF.

This clone was recorded only once. The gene calls are TRBV11-3 and TRBJ1-1; D is unclear. CDR3 size: 14 residues. Deletions cut 1 base from V and 1 base from J, with 7 bases between. Germline CDR1 SGHNT, CDR2 YENEEA. This chain's CDR3 is CASSLAGRNTEAFF. CDR3 bases: TGTGCCAGCAGCTTAGCGGGAAGGAACACTGAAGCTTTCTTT.

Only a few counts were recorded for this clone. The rearrangement links TRBV7-9 to TRBJ1-2, with 11 nucleotides matching TRBD1. Losses at the gene ends were 5 bases for V and 4 bases for J; bases not matched to a gene: 3. Germline lookup yields CDR1 SEHNR and CDR2 FQNEAQ (reference sequence). The CDR3 length is 14 residues. The CDR3 DNA reads as TGTGCCAGCAGCGTCGGACAGGGGGCCTATGGCTACACCTTC. Amino acids: CASSVGQGAYGYTF.

The V and J genes are TRBV2 and TRBJ1-1; D may be TRBD1 (5 bases). The germline V gene encodes CDR1 SNHLY and CDR2 FYNNEI. V lost 3 bases and J 3 bases, leaving 14 bases between the germline ends. The CDR3 is 15 residues long. The CDR3 bases are TGTGCCAGCAGTGATAACAGGCCCCCGGACACTGAAGCTTTCTTT. Protein: CASSDNRPPDTEAFF.

CDR3 residues: CASSIDQLGPDTQYF. The CDR3 DNA follows: TGTGCCAGTAGTATAGATCAACTAGGCCCAGATACGCAGTATTTT. V gene TRBV19 combines with J gene TRBJ2-3; TRBD2 might be the D (5 bases). The CDR3 sequence is 15 residues long. V was shortened by 0 bases and J by 4 bases, with 11 bases between the two germline ends. The germline gives CDR1 LNHDA, CDR2 SQIVND (reference sequence). Complete variable domain (other parts from reference TRBV19 and TRBJ2-3): DGGITQSPKYLFRKEGQNVTLSCEQNLNHDAMYWYRQDPGQGLRLIYYSQIVNDFQKGDIAEGYSVSREKKESFPLTVTSAQKNPTAFYLCASSIDQLGPDTQYFGPGTRLTVL.

V usage is TRBV30 and J usage is TRBJ1-1; a weak D match, TRBD1 (5 bases). Germline V lookup: CDR1 GTSNPN, CDR2 SVGIG (reference sequence). The CDR3 runs 14 residues. The V end was cut by 3 bases, the J end by 2 bases, with 13 bases between. In DNA form, the CDR3 reads TGTGCCTGGAGCGGGACTTTAAAAAACACTGAAGCTTTCTTT. This sequence encodes CAWSGTLKNTEAFF.

The CDR3 reads CASRQPDRPHQPQHF. CDR3 nucleotides: TGCGCCAGCAGACAGCCCGACAGGCCCCATCAGCCCCAGCATTTT. The chain links TRBV4-1 to TRBJ1-5; D may be TRBD1 (6 bases). Germline-derived CDR1 and CDR2 are MGHRA and YSYEKL. The CDR3 covers 15 residues. The V gene lost 6 bases and the J gene lost 5 bases, with 17 bases spanning the gap.

The rearrangement links TRBV5-6 to TRBJ1-1; 8 bases line up with TRBD1. Germline values: CDR1 SGHDT, CDR2 YYEEEE. This CDR3 has 15 residues. With V trimmed by 4 bases and J by 5 bases, 10 bases remained unmatched. CDR3 bases: TGTGCCAGCAGCACCAGGCCAGGGGGCCAAACTGAAGCTTTCTTT. As protein: CASSTRPGGQTEAFF.

The rearrangement uses TRBV11-2 and TRBJ2-5; TRBD1 matches 10 bases. This CDR3 has 16 residues. CDR1 SGHAT and CDR2 FQNNGV come from the germline V gene. V lost 5 bases, J lost 4 bases, and 10 bases stayed unmatched. For the CDR3, the DNA is TGTGCCAGCAGCCCTAGACAGGGGGCGGGGGTAGAGACCCAGTACTTC. Translated, it gives CASSPRQGAGVETQYF.

J is TRBJ2-1 and V is TRBV15, with a tentative D call TRBD1 (5 bases). The length of the CDR3 is 13 residues. CDR1 is LNHNV and CDR2 is YYDKDF in the germline V gene (reference sequence). Trimming removed 8 bases at V and 0 bases at J, with 8 bases between. The CDR3 sequence: CATAGYSYNEQFF. The CDR3 DNA reads as TGTGCCACCGCAGGGTACTCCTACAATGAGCAGTTCTTC.

The rearrangement uses TRBV6-5 and TRBJ1-1; no firm D call. The CDR3 sequence is 13 residues long. CDR1 MNHEY and CDR2 SVGAGI come from the germline V gene. Trimming removed 10 bases at V and 1 base at J, with 13 bases between. The CDR3 DNA reads as TGTGCCACCTCACTCCGACAGAACACTGAAGCTTTCTTT. Its translation is CATSLRQNTEAFF.